What follows are 2 T cell receptor beta chains derived from one specimen sequenced in a study of tumor-infiltrating lymphocytes in primary liver carcinoma. RNA and DNA were co-extracted from around 20-30 mg of unsorted bulk tissue. With a constant-region primer, TCR beta cDNA was made from 450 to 650 ng of total RNA. A slightly modified ARM-PCR protocol with three nested multiplex PCR rounds produced these TCR beta libraries. The first two PCR rounds used TRBV1-TRBV30 primers with a Cbeta primer, roughly 10 cycles each. One entry per CDR3 protein results from TCRdb running MiXCR on the multiplex PCR reads. The table lists fewer than 70,000 distinct CDR3 sequences, just over 70% of them singletons. The source material was liver tumor tissue from sampling region 2. Subset defined: tumor region T2, inferior pole. The source is a man aged 35-49 years with primary liver carcinoma and hepatitis B virus infection.

With respect to this clonotype: At one end the junction does not follow the germline gene, possibly because of a read error. This chain uses TRBV6-1 with TRBJ2-7, with D unclear. This CDR3 region has 13 residues. CDR1 and CDR2 (germline): MNHNS, SASEGT. The CDR3: CTSSVTGLYEQYF. DNA for the CDR3: TGTACCAGTAGTGTTACCGGGCTCTACGAGCAGTACTTC.

Comments on this clonotype: As the CDR3 is not closed by the conserved phenylalanine or tryptophan, this likely results from a read error. The chain links TRBV10-1 to TRBJ2-5, with a possible D match to TRBD1 (5 bases). The CDR3 loop spans 13 amino acids. The V gene lost 3 bases and the J gene lost 3 bases, with 8 bases spanning the gap. Germline-derived CDR1 and CDR2 are WNHNN and SYGVQD (reference sequence). The CDR3 DNA is TGCGCCAGCAGTGATGACAGTAAAGAGACCCAGTACTTA. This encodes CASSDDSKETQYL.